The clone carrying this T cell receptor (beta chain) turned up a few times. MiXCR was run by TCRdb on the 5' RACE reads, yielding one entry per CDR3 protein. The profile covers 200,000 to 300,000 distinct CDR3 sequences, with 20% to 30% appearing a single time and over 0.55% taken by the ten largest. The CDR3 has 14 amino acids. Germline loops: CDR1 DFQATT, CDR2 SNEGSKA (reference sequence). Trimming took 3 bases from V and 0 from J, leaving 12 bases between them. The data stem from a study of CD8 T cells in ankylosing spondylitis. The sequencing input was blood, either unsorted or a sorted T cell fraction (not recorded which). The V and J genes are TRBV20-1 and TRBJ2-7, with D possibly matching TRBD2 (6 bases). The source of this sequence is a male donor with ankylosing spondylitis or in good health (not recorded which). The CDR3 loop reads CSARRDPRSYEQYF. The CDR3 DNA sequence: TGCAGTGCTAGGCGGGACCCTCGCTCCTACGAGCAGTACTTC.